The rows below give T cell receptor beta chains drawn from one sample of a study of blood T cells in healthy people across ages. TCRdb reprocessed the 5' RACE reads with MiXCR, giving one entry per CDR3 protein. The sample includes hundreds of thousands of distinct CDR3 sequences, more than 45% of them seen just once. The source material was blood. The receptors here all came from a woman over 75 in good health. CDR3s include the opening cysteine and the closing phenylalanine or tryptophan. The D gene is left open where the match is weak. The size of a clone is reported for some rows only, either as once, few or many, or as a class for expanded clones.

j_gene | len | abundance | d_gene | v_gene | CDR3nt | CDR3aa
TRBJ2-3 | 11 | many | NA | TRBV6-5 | TGTGCCAGCAAAAACACAGATACGCAGTATTTT | CASKNTDTQYF
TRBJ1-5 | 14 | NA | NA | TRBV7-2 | TGTGCCAGCAGCGCGGAAGCAGTCAATCAGCCCCAGCATTTT | CASSAEAVNQPQHF
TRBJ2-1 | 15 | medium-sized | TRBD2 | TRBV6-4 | TGTGCCAGCAGCGCCGGGACTAGCGGGGTTGATGAGCAGTTCTTC | CASSAGTSGVDEQFF
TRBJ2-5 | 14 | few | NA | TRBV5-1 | TGCGCCAGCAGCTTGAACTACGTGGTGAGGGAGCAGTACTTC | CASSLNYVVREQYF
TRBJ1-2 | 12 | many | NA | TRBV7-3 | TGTGCCAGCAGCCCCGGGCTTGGGGGCTACACCTTC | CASSPGLGGYTF
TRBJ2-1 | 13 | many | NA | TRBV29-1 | TGCAGCGTTGCCCAGATCCGGGGCAATGAGCAGTTCTTC | CSVAQIRGNEQFF
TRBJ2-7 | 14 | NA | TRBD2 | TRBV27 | TGTGCCAGCAGTAATCGAGCGGGAGGCTACGAGCAGTACTTC | CASSNRAGGYEQYF
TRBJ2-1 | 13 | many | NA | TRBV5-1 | TGCGCCAGCAGCCCCGGACAGAAATCTGAGCAGTTCTTC | CASSPGQKSEQFF
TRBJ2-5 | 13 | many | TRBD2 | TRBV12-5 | TGTCCTCGAGGACTAGCGGGCGGAGAGACCCAGTACTTC | CPRGLAGGETQYF
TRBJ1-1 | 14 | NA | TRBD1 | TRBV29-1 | TGCAGCGTGATTGGACAGGGTCTGAACACTGAAGCTTTCTTT | CSVIGQGLNTEAFF
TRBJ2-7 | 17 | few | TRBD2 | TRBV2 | TGTGCCAGCGCCCGAGGACTAGCGGCCCGCTTGAACTACGAGCAGTACTTC | CASARGLAARLNYEQYF
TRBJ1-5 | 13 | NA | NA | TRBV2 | TGTGCCAGCAGTGAAATGGGAAATCAGCCCCAGCATTTT | CASSEMGNQPQHF
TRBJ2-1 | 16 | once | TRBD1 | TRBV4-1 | TGCGCCAGCAGCCAACCACCGACAGGGGGGAACAATGAGCAGTTCTTC | CASSQPPTGGNNEQFF
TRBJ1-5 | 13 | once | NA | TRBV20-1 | TGCAGTGCTAGAGAGCCGTATACCGAGCCCCAGCATTTT | CSAREPYTEPQHF
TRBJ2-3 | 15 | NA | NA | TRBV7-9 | TGTGCCAGCAGCTTAGTGGTTGCAGTAAAAGATACGCAGTATTTT | CASSLVVAVKDTQYF
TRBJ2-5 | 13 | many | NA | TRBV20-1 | TGCAGTGCTTTGGGGCGCGGGGCAGAGACCCAGTACTTC | CSALGRGAETQYF
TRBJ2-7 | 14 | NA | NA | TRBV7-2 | TGTGCCAGCAGCCCCTATGGACTCTCCTACGAGCAGTACTTC | CASSPYGLSYEQYF
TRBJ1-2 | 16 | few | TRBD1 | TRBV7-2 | TGTGCCAGCAGCTTAGTCCCGGGACAGGGTAGCTATGGCTACACCTTC | CASSLVPGQGSYGYTF
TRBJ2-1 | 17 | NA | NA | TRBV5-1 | TGCGCCAGCAGCTTGACGTACCAGGGATGGGCCTACAATGAGCAGTTCTTC | CASSLTYQGWAYNEQFF